Listed below are T cell receptor beta chains from one sample, sequenced in a study of cytomegalovirus exposure and HLA in healthy donors. TCRdb's table, derived via immunoSEQ multiplex PCR, lists solely in-frame clones and lacks some. The data contain some 200,000 clones, around 75% of them singletons. Sequencing input: PBMCs. Every receptor here comes from a woman aged 25-40 years in good health and CMV-seronegative. CDR3s include the opening cysteine and the closing phenylalanine or tryptophan. Fields, in order: D gene, clone size, V gene, J gene, CDR3 DNA, CDR3 protein. The D gene is left open where the match is weak. Clone size, where shown, is once, few, many, or a class for clones that have expanded.

TRBD2,.,TRBV2,TRBJ2-7,TGTGCCAGCAGTGAACTGGCTAGCGGAGCCTACGAGCAGTACTTC,CASSELASGAYEQYF
TRBD1,.,TRBV2,TRBJ1-2,TGTGCCAGCAGTGACGACAGGGCTAGCTATGGCTACACCTTC,CASSDDRASYGYTF
.,few,TRBV7-9,TRBJ2-4,TGTGCCAGCAGCTTAGGGACTCAACTTGGGGACATTCAGTACTTC,CASSLGTQLGDIQYF
TRBD1,.,TRBV6-5,TRBJ1-1,TGTGCCAGCAGCGATTTCCAACAGGGGGGCTCTGAAGCTTTCTTT,CASSDFQQGGSEAFF
TRBD2,few,TRBV25-1,TRBJ2-1,TGTGCCAGCAGTGATCTCGGGACTAGCGAAAGCAATGAGCAGTTCTTC,CASSDLGTSESNEQFF
TRBD2,.,TRBV5-6,TRBJ2-6,TGTGCCAGCAGCTACTATAGCGGGAGGGCCGGTGGGGCCAACGTCCTGACTTTC,CASSYYSGRAGGANVLTF
.,.,TRBV9,TRBJ2-3,TGTGCCAGCAGCGTAGGTGGCGGGTACACAGATACGCAGTATTTT,CASSVGGGYTDTQYF
.,.,TRBV27,TRBJ2-7,TGTGCCAGCAGTTTAACTCCGGGTCCGTACGAGCAGTACTTC,CASSLTPGPYEQYF
.,.,TRBV18,TRBJ2-3,TGTGCCAGCTCACCTAGCGATACGCAGTATTTT,CASSPSDTQYF
.,.,TRBV19,TRBJ1-5,TGTGCCAGTAGTGTTTTGGGGCGGCCCCAGCATTTT,CASSVLGRPQHF
TRBD1,.,TRBV7-9,TRBJ2-7,TGTGCCAGCGCAAAGCCGGGACAGGGCTCGAACGAGCAGTACTTC,CASAKPGQGSNEQYF
TRBD1,.,TRBV5-1,TRBJ2-1,TGCGCCAGCAGCTTGGCCCCCTCAAAGCGACAGGGCCGATCCTACAATGAGCAGTTCTTC,CASSLAPSKRQGRSYNEQFF
TRBD2,once,TRBV7-2,TRBJ2-5,TGTGCCAGCACCGGGACTAGCGGTTCGCAAGAGACCCAGTACTTC,CASTGTSGSQETQYF
TRBD1,few,TRBV6-4,TRBJ1-2,TGTGCCTCCAGCAAAGGGGACAGGGCGGATGGCTACACCTTC,CASSKGDRADGYTF
TRBD2,.,TRBV5-8,TRBJ2-1,TGTGCCAGCAGCTTGGGTTGGCTAGCGGGGGGCCTGAGCTCCTACAATGAGCAGTTCTTC,CASSLGWLAGGLSSYNEQFF
.,.,TRBV6-4,TRBJ2-7,TGTGCCAGCAGCCCCCAACCCTCGGGGTCAGGTTACGAGCAGTACTTC,CASSPQPSGSGYEQYF
TRBD2,once,TRBV27,TRBJ2-1,TGTGCCAGCAGTAGGGATAGCGGGGGGACCGCATATGAGCAGTTCTTC,CASSRDSGGTAYEQFF
TRBD1,.,TRBV9,TRBJ1-2,TGTGCCAGCAGCGCCCGACAGGGTTCTAACTATGGCTACACCTTC,CASSARQGSNYGYTF
.,.,TRBV6-6,TRBJ2-7,TGTGCCACCCCCCTTTGCGATGTGATCATTTCCTACGAGCAGTACTTC,CATPLCDVIISYEQYF
.,few,TRBV5-1,TRBJ2-5,TGCGCCAGCAGCTTGAGTTCGGGTTCCCAAGAGACCCAGTACTTC,CASSLSSGSQETQYF
.,.,TRBV5-8,TRBJ2-1,TGTGCCAGCAGCTTAACTCGAACCTACAATGAGCAGTTCTTC,CASSLTRTYNEQFF
TRBD2,.,TRBV27,TRBJ2-3,TGTGCCAGCAGTCCGGCGGGCCTAGCGGGAGGGCCAGATACGCAGTATTTT,CASSPAGLAGGPDTQYF
TRBD2,.,TRBV19,TRBJ2-7,TGTGCCAGTAGTGTCGGGACTAGCGGGCCACACCGGGAGCAGTACTTC,CASSVGTSGPHREQYF
TRBD1,.,TRBV7-3,TRBJ2-5,TGTGCCAGCAGCCTGACAGGGGGCGTGCCCCGGGAGACCCAGTACTTC,CASSLTGGVPRETQYF
TRBD1,.,TRBV30,TRBJ2-5,TGTGCCTGGAGGGGTCAGGTACGGGAACGACACAGGGGGGAGACCCAGTACTTC,CAWRGQVRERHRGETQYF
.,.,TRBV6-6,TRBJ1-1,TGTGCCAGCAGTTACTCTGGGGGGGGGAACACTGAAGCTTTCTTT,CASSYSGGGNTEAFF
.,few,TRBV7-2,TRBJ2-2,TGTGCCAGCAGCTTTGGGCAGGGCTCCGGGGAGCTGTTTTTT,CASSFGQGSGELFF
TRBD1,.,TRBV30,TRBJ1-1,TGTGCCTGGAGTCAGGGGGCGGGCACTGAAGCTTTCTTT,CAWSQGAGTEAFF
TRBD1,.,TRBV18,TRBJ1-1,TGTGCCAGCTCGCCCCTATCAGGGGGGCGAAACACTGAAGCTTTCTTT,CASSPLSGGRNTEAFF
.,.,TRBV2,TRBJ1-5,TGTGCCAGCAGTGAAAGGGTTCGGGGTTTTCCTAGCAATCAGCCCCAGCATTTT,CASSERVRGFPSNQPQHF
TRBD1,.,TRBV19,TRBJ1-5,TGTGCCAGTAGTATAGATGGACAGGGTTGGCAGCCCCAGCATTTT,CASSIDGQGWQPQHF
.,.,TRBV11-2,TRBJ2-7,TGTGCCAGCAGCAGAACCCCAGGGTTCTACGAGCAGTACTTC,CASSRTPGFYEQYF
TRBD1,few,TRBV7-2,TRBJ2-1,TGTGCCAGCAGCCAAGGGGGCGGAAGCCCCTACAATGAGCAGTTCTTC,CASSQGGGSPYNEQFF
TRBD1,.,TRBV7-9,TRBJ2-7,TGTGCCAGCAGCAGGACAGGCTACGAGCAGTACTTC,CASSRTGYEQYF
TRBD1,.,TRBV2,TRBJ1-2,TGTGCCAGCACCAGACAGGGAATCTATGGCTACACCTTC,CASTRQGIYGYTF
.,.,TRBV28,TRBJ2-3,TGTGCCAGCAGTTTAGGTGCAGGGGAGTGGGATACGCAGTATTTT,CASSLGAGEWDTQYF
TRBD2,.,TRBV2,TRBJ2-7,TGTGCCAGCAGGACTCATTTAGCGGGCCTAGTGTATGAGCAGTACTTC,CASRTHLAGLVYEQYF
TRBD1,.,TRBV28,TRBJ1-5,TGTGCCAGCAGTTTGACAGGGGGAGTTTTTAGCAATCAGCCCCAGCATTTT,CASSLTGGVFSNQPQHF
TRBD1,.,TRBV6-6,TRBJ2-7,TGTGCCAGCAGTTACTCCGCAGGCGACAGGGGGCTCGAGCAGTACTTC,CASSYSAGDRGLEQYF
.,few,TRBV5-4,TRBJ1-1,TGTGCCAGCAGCTTGACAAGGCTTGCCGACATGAACACTGAAGCTTTCTTT,CASSLTRLADMNTEAFF
.,.,TRBV7-9,TRBJ2-5,TGTGCCAGCAGCTCAGGGTTTTTCCAAGAGACCCAGTACTTC,CASSSGFFQETQYF
TRBD2,.,TRBV29-1,TRBJ2-7,TGCAGCGTTGGTTGGACTAGCAACGGCGAGCAGTACTTC,CSVGWTSNGEQYF
.,.,TRBV9,TRBJ2-1,TGTGCCAGCAGCGAGGGGCTGCGCGGCCAGTCCTACAATGAGCAGTTCTTC,CASSEGLRGQSYNEQFF
.,.,TRBV9,TRBJ1-5,TGTGCCAGCAGCGTAGGCAGGTCAGATCAGCCCCAGCATTTT,CASSVGRSDQPQHF
TRBD2,.,TRBV7-9,TRBJ2-1,TGTGCCAGCAGCTTATTAGCGGGGAGATACAATGAGCAGTTCTTC,CASSLLAGRYNEQFF
.,few,TRBV19,TRBJ1-4,TGTGCCAGTACCCAACTCGGAGGTGGTTTTGAAAAACTGTTTTTT,CASTQLGGGFEKLFF
TRBD2,.,TRBV11-3,TRBJ2-1,TGTGCCAGCAGCTTAACTAGCGGGAGCTCCTACAATGAGCAGTTCTTC,CASSLTSGSSYNEQFF
.,.,TRBV19,TRBJ2-2,TGTGCCAGTAGTAGAGACACAGGTTACACCGGGGAGCTGTTTTTT,CASSRDTGYTGELFF
TRBD2,.,TRBV7-3,TRBJ2-5,TGTGCCAGCAGCTCCCTTGGGGCTAGCGGGCTTCAAGAGACCCAGTACTTC,CASSSLGASGLQETQYF
.,.,TRBV19,TRBJ2-6,TGTGCCACAAATTCTGGGGCCAACGTCCTGACTTTC,CATNSGANVLTF
.,.,TRBV4-2,TRBJ2-7,TGTGCCAGCAGCCAAGAGAGGACAGGAGGGGTGTACGAGCAGTACTTC,CASSQERTGGVYEQYF
.,few,TRBV7-2,TRBJ1-2,TGTGCCAGCAGCCTGGGAGGGACCGCTAACTATGGCTACACCTTC,CASSLGGTANYGYTF
TRBD1,.,TRBV27,TRBJ2-7,TGTGCCAGCAGTGGCCTCCGGGACAGGGGGCCCTACGAGCAGTACTTC,CASSGLRDRGPYEQYF
.,.,TRBV4-3,TRBJ1-6,TGCGCCAGTACGCCCGGGACTATCATGGGCCCCCTCCACTTT,CASTPGTIMGPLHF
.,.,TRBV6-1,TRBJ1-3,TGTGCCAGCAGTGAAACCGACAGGCGCTACTCTGGAAACACCATATATTTT,CASSETDRRYSGNTIYF
.,few,TRBV5-6,TRBJ2-1,TGTGCCAGCAGCTTGGCCGGTAACAATGAGCAGTTCTTC,CASSLAGNNEQFF
.,.,TRBV2,TRBJ1-1,TGTGCCAGCAGTGAAAAGGTGGCGGGGAACACTGAAGCTTTCTTT,CASSEKVAGNTEAFF
.,.,TRBV25-1,TRBJ1-2,TGTGCCAGCAGTGAACGGTTATATGGCTACACCTTC,CASSERLYGYTF